Listed here are 23 T cell receptor beta chains from one sample, sequenced in a study of tumor T cells in aggressive B-cell lymphoma. The assay was immunoSEQ multiplex PCR, and TCRdb's table has in-frame clones only and misses some. The sample consists of about 3,500 clones, over 85% of them appearing once. The sequenced sample was tumor tissue. Receptors were obtained from an adult with diffuse large B cell lymphoma.

The V gene is TRBV5-1, the J gene TRBJ2-7, with 10 nucleotides matching TRBD2. CDR1 and CDR2 (germline): SGHRS, YFSETQ. After removal of 1 base from V and 2 bases from J, the junction contained 0 bases not matched to a gene. The CDR3 is 14 amino acids. CDR3 amino acids: CASSLSGRAYEQYF. DNA of the CDR3: TGCGCCAGCAGCTTGAGCGGGAGGGCCTACGAGCAGTACTTC.

CDR3 in amino acids: CAWSVARLNQPQHF. The CDR3 coding sequence is TGTGCCTGGAGTGTAGCACGACTCAATCAGCCCCAGCATTTT. The V and J genes are TRBV30 and TRBJ1-5; D is ambiguous. V lost 0 bases and J lost 3, with 9 bases in between. The CDR3 totals 14 residues. The germline V gene encodes CDR1 GTSNPN and CDR2 SVGIG (reference sequence).

The chain is built from TRBV4-1 and TRBJ1-1; weak D call: TRBD1 (5 bases). From germline, CDR1 is MGHRA and CDR2 YSYEKL. The ends were cut back, 0 bases at V and 7 bases at J, with 12 bases in the middle. The CDR3 is 14 residues long. Here the CDR3 DNA reads TGCGCCAGCAGCCAAGAAGACAGAGCCGTTGAAGCTTTCTTT. Protein sequence: CASSQEDRAVEAFF.

The chain recombines TRBV6-5 with TRBJ1-2; D gene unclear. Germline V gene sequence: CDR1 MNHEY, CDR2 SVGAGI. The CDR3 is 14 residues long. Trimming pared 0 bases from V and 8 bases from J, leaving 13 bases between. The CDR3 reads CASSYSGGMEGYTF. The DNA of the CDR3 is TGTGCCAGCAGTTACTCGGGAGGGATGGAGGGCTACACCTTC.

This chain connects TRBV5-1 to TRBJ1-1, with no clear D. Trimming pared 3 bases from V and 5 bases from J, leaving 11 bases between. Germline-derived CDR1 and CDR2 are SGHRS and YFSETQ. This CDR3 is 13 amino acids long. CDR3 bases: TGCGCCAGCAGCTCGGAGGCGCGAACTGAAGCTTTCTTT. This gives the protein CASSSEARTEAFF.

A remark on this clone: Other DNA variants within this sample encode the same CDR3. The chain is built from TRBV29-1 and TRBJ2-1, with 9 bases fitting TRBD2. The CDR3 spans 15 residues. CDR1 and CDR2 (germline): SQVTM, ANQGSEA. Trimming cost V 2 bases and J 12 bases; bases outside gene matches: 14. In nucleotides, the CDR3 is TGCAGCGTTGAATTGTTAGCGGGGGCTCCAGAAGGGCAGTTCTTC. Protein: CSVELLAGAPEGQFF.

On this clone: Distinct nucleotide sequences in the sample also encode this CDR3. The gene calls are TRBV18 and TRBJ2-1; 11 nucleotides line up with TRBD2. The ends lost 0 bases at V and 4 bases at J; junction bases unmatched: 2. There are 16 residues in the CDR3. Germline lookup yields CDR1 KGHSH and CDR2 LQKENI. The CDR3 coding sequence is TGTGCCAGCTCACCACCAGGGACTAGCGGATACAATGAGCAGTTCTTC. This sequence encodes CASSPPGTSGYNEQFF.

This clone occurred once. V gene TRBV6-1 combines with J gene TRBJ2-7; D perhaps matches TRBD2 (6 bases). The germline V gene has CDR1 MNHNS and CDR2 SASEGT. The CDR3 length is 14 residues. With 4 bases removed from V and 7 bases from J, the gap between germline ends came to 17 bases. CDR3 bases: TGTGCCAGCAGTGTTCAGGTGGGGGGTGGGGAGCAGTACTTC. Translation: CASSVQVGGGEQYF.

Only one count was recorded for this clone. This chain connects TRBV5-1 to TRBJ1-4; a weak D match, TRBD1 (6 bases). Germline V gives CDR1 SGHRS, CDR2 YFSETQ. This CDR3 comprises 14 residues. V was cut by 0 bases and J by 7 bases, with 10 bases left in between. CDR3 in amino acids: CASSLGDNSEKLFF. The CDR3 DNA reads as TGCGCCAGCAGCTTGGGGGACAATAGTGAAAAACTGTTTTTT. The full variable domain, in which reference TRBV5-1 and TRBJ1-4 provide the parts outside the CDR3, is KAGVTQTPRYLIKTRGQQVTLSCSPISGHRSVSWYQQTPGQGLQFLFEYFSETQRNKGNFPGRFSGRQFSNSRSEMNVSTLELGDSALYLCASSLGDNSEKLFFGSGTQLSVL.

With respect to this clone: One junction end disagrees with the germline gene, perhaps due to a read error. CDR3: CTSSLRGFTYGYTF. The CDR3 region has the DNA TGCACCAGCAGCTTGCGCGGGTTTACTTATGGCTACACCTTC. The chain couples TRBV5-1 to TRBJ1-2; D gene unclear. Germline CDR1 and CDR2: SGHRS and YFSETQ. The CDR3 has 14 residues.

The chain uses TRBV7-9 and TRBJ2-1; 8 nucleotides line up with TRBD2. V lost 5 bases and J lost 9; bases outside the gene matches: 3. The CDR3 spans 12 residues. The germline V gene encodes CDR1 SEHNR and CDR2 FQNEAQ (reference sequence). CDR3 nucleotide sequence: TGTGCCAGCAGCCTCGGGACTAGTGAGCAGTTCTTC. Its protein is CASSLGTSEQFF.

The genes are TRBV27 and TRBJ2-1; 8 bases match TRBD2. V lost 3 bases and J lost 2; bases outside the gene matches: 3. This CDR3 comprises 15 residues. Germline CDR1 MNHEY, CDR2 SMNVEV (reference sequence). CDR3 sequence: CASSFRGRTYNEQFF. DNA for the CDR3: TGTGCCAGCAGTTTTCGCGGGAGGACCTACAATGAGCAGTTCTTC.

The rearrangement uses TRBV11-2 and TRBJ2-1, with 7 positions matching TRBD1. This CDR3 has 13 residues. The junction had 4 bases not matched to a gene; V was cut back by 4 bases and J by 7 bases. Germline CDR1 is SGHAT and CDR2 is FQNNGV. Written as DNA, the CDR3 is TGTGCCAGCAGCTCCGACAGGGATAATGAGCAGTTCTTC. Protein: CASSSDRDNEQFF.

The rearrangement joins TRBV27 to TRBJ2-5; perhaps TRBD1 as D (6 bases). This CDR3 has 14 amino acids. V lost 0 bases and J 5 bases, leaving 10 bases between the germline ends. Germline values: CDR1 MNHEY, CDR2 SMNVEV (reference sequence). The CDR3 DNA reads TGTGCCAGCAGTTTATCGATTAGGGGGGAGACCCAGTACTTC. Protein: CASSLSIRGETQYF.

The chain links TRBV21-1 to TRBJ1-2; the table's D call, TRBD1, was not checked against the DNA. TRBV21-1 is shown as a pseudogene. The CDR3 has 13 residues. The CDR3 loop is CASSKSVFYGYTF. Here the CDR3 DNA reads TGTGCCAGCAGCAAATCAGTGTTCTATGGCTACACCTTC.

The V and J genes are TRBV9 and TRBJ2-7, with a tentative D call TRBD2 (6 bases). Trimming removed 4 bases at V and 2 bases at J, with 13 bases between. Germline V gives CDR1 SGDLS, CDR2 YYNGEE. This CDR3 is built from 14 residues. The CDR3 region is CASSPRESTYEQYF. CDR3 bases: TGTGCCAGCAGCCCTCGGGAGAGTACCTACGAGCAGTACTTC.

The chain links TRBV20-1 to TRBJ2-3; D gene ambiguous. V was pared by 4 bases and J by 0 bases, with 2 bases between. The CDR3 is made up of 11 amino acids. Germline V lookup: CDR1 DFQATT, CDR2 SNEGSKA (reference sequence). In DNA form, the CDR3 reads TGCAGTGCTACTAGCACAGATACGCAGTATTTT. This translates into CSATSTDTQYF.

The V call is TRBV7-8, the J call TRBJ2-3, with D perhaps matching TRBD1 (6 bases). The germline gives CDR1 SGHVS, CDR2 FQNEAQ. The CDR3 has 15 amino acids. Trimming cost V 5 bases and J 5 bases, with 17 bases left between them. CDR3 sequence: CASSLSTGGVDTQYF. The CDR3, as DNA: TGTGCCAGCAGCCTGTCGACAGGAGGTGTAGATACGCAGTATTTT.

V gene TRBV5-4 combines with J gene TRBJ2-7; 10 nucleotides match TRBD1. V was pared by 5 bases and J by 2 bases, with 7 bases of the junction left unmatched. This CDR3 is 15 amino acids long. Germline loops: CDR1 SGHNT, CDR2 YYREEE (reference sequence). The CDR3 loop is CASRRRDRGAYEQYF. The CDR3 DNA is TGTGCCAGCAGGCGCCGGGACAGGGGAGCCTACGAGCAGTACTTC.

This clone was picked up a small number of times. This chain connects TRBV6-6 to TRBJ1-1; D is ambiguous. This CDR3 comprises 15 residues. CDR1 and CDR2 (germline): MNHNY, SVGAGI (reference sequence). V shed 0 bases and J shed 0 bases, with 8 bases lying between them. CDR3 residues: CASSYSGAVNTEAFF. CDR3 bases: TGTGCCAGCAGTTACTCGGGAGCGGTGAACACTGAAGCTTTCTTT.

The rearrangement joins TRBV7-8 to TRBJ1-5, with D hard to call. This CDR3 spans 13 amino acids. Germline CDR1 is SGHVS and CDR2 is FQNEAQ. V lost 1 base and J 5 bases, leaving 6 bases between the germline ends. The CDR3 region is CASSLVDDQPQHF. The CDR3 DNA follows: TGTGCCAGCAGCTTAGTAGATGATCAGCCCCAGCATTTT.

V is TRBV15 and J is TRBJ2-7; 9 bases fit TRBD1. V shed 5 bases and J 6 bases; nucleotides not matched to a gene: 8. The V gene's germline CDR1 is LNHNV and CDR2 YYDKDF (reference sequence). CDR3 size: 14 residues. CDR3 bases: TGTGCCACCAGCCCACGGGACAGGGTTTCCGAGCAGTACTTC. As protein: CATSPRDRVSEQYF.

The chain links TRBV2 to TRBJ1-5; D unclear. This CDR3 has 14 amino acids. The germline V gene encodes CDR1 SNHLY and CDR2 FYNNEI. The V end lost 4 bases, the J end lost 4 bases, and 11 bases lay between the germline ends. CDR3 region: CASSGFQENQPQHF. DNA of the CDR3: TGTGCCAGCAGTGGGTTCCAGGAAAATCAGCCCCAGCATTTT.